Each of the 18 T cell receptor beta chains below was sequenced from the same sample in a study of control samples from healthy donors and cancer patients. The table came from immunoSEQ multiplex PCR; TCRdb's copy has only in-frame clones and leaves some out. This table has tens of thousands of clones, over 90% appearing once. The sample consisted of blood. The receptors were gathered from a woman between 25 and 40 years old in good health.

There are a few counts of this clone. This chain links TRBV6-6 with TRBJ1-1; D remains unclear. CDR1 MNHNY and CDR2 SVGAGI come from the germline V gene (reference sequence). V lost 11 bases, J lost 11 bases, and 21 bases lay in between. The CDR3 covers 12 residues. The CDR3 loop is CAGSLGPSKAFF. CDR3 nucleotide sequence: TGTGCCGGGTCGTTAGGTCCCTCTAAGGCTTTCTTT.

The chain has TRBV2 and TRBJ2-3, with D hard to call. The CDR3 is 11 amino acids. V was pared by 5 bases and J by 2 bases, with 2 bases between. In germline, CDR1 is SNHLY, CDR2 FYNNEI. CDR3 DNA: TGTGCCAGCAGTAACACAGATACGCAGTATTTT. It translates to CASSNTDTQYF.

The CDR3 nucleotides are TGCGCCAGCGTCCGACAGGCTCCTGTCGAGACCCAGTACTTC. This codes for CASVRQAPVETQYF. The chain has TRBV23-1 and TRBJ2-5, with D possibly being TRBD1 (6 bases). TRBV23-1 is classed as an ORF, of uncertain function. V lost 8 bases, J lost 5 bases, and 18 bases lay in between. CDR3 length: 14 residues.

V and J are TRBV19 and TRBJ2-7, with 9 bases matching TRBD1. Germline CDR1 is LNHDA and CDR2 is SQIVND (reference sequence). The CDR3 spans 14 residues. The V and J ends lost 6 bases and 5 bases, in that order; junction bases with no gene match: 8. As DNA, the CDR3 is TGTGCCAGTAGACAGGGGGCAATCACTGACGAGCAGTACTTC. Protein: CASRQGAITDEQYF.

The gene calls are TRBV19 and TRBJ1-6; TRBD1 matches 7 bases. The ends lost 4 bases at V and 8 bases at J; junction bases unmatched: 20. In germline, CDR1 is LNHDA, CDR2 SQIVND (reference sequence). This CDR3 has 19 amino acids. DNA for the CDR3: TGTGCCAGTAGTACCCCGAGGACAGGCCCCCGCTACGTGGATTCACCCCTCCACTTT. Amino acids: CASSTPRTGPRYVDSPLHF.

The chain is built from TRBV5-4 and TRBJ2-7; perhaps TRBD2 as D (5 bases). Per the germline V gene, CDR1 is SGHNT and CDR2 is YYREEE (reference sequence). This CDR3 has 14 residues. The V and J ends lost 0 bases and 5 bases respectively, with 12 bases between them. Written as DNA, the CDR3 is TGTGCCAGCAGCTTGGGGTTCGGGAACAACGAGCAGTACTTC. Translated, it gives CASSLGFGNNEQYF. Full variable domain (outside the CDR3, taken from reference TRBV5-4 and TRBJ2-7): ETGVTQSPTHLIKTRGQQVTLRCSSQSGHNTVSWYQQALGQGPQFIFQYYREEENGRGNFPPRFSGLQFPNYSSELNVNALELDDSALYLCASSLGFGNNEQYFGPGTRLTVT.

CDR3 in DNA: TGTGCCAGCAGCTTCCGGGACAGGGGAACCACAGATACGCAGTATTTT. Amino acid sequence: CASSFRDRGTTDTQYF. The chain combines TRBV5-4 with TRBJ2-3; 10 positions agree with TRBD1. Germline loops: CDR1 SGHNT, CDR2 YYREEE (reference sequence). The length of the CDR3 is 16 residues. V lost 2 bases to trimming and J lost 2 bases; unmatched junction nucleotides: 5.

The chain carries TRBV6-2 or TRBV6-3 and TRBJ2-6; D ambiguous. V was shortened by 2 bases and J by 0 bases, with 2 bases between the two germline ends. CDR1 is MNHEY and CDR2 is SVGEGT in the germline V gene. CDR3 length equals 14 residues. The CDR3: CASSYNSGANVLTF. CDR3 in DNA: TGTGCCAGCAGTTACAACTCTGGGGCCAACGTCCTGACTTTC.

The chain links TRBV11-3 to TRBJ2-7; 7 bases map to TRBD2. The CDR3 length is 14 residues. Unmatched junction bases numbered 4, after V lost 0 bases and J lost 5 bases. The germline gives CDR1 SGHNT, CDR2 YENEEA. Here the CDR3 DNA reads TGTGCCAGCAGCTTAGAGGCGGGAGAAAACGAGCAGTACTTC. Encoded protein: CASSLEAGENEQYF.

The CDR3 nucleotides are TGTGCCAGCAGCTTGGGGTCCGGTCCCACTGAAGCTTTCTTT. Translated: CASSLGSGPTEAFF. The V and J genes are TRBV5-6 and TRBJ1-1; D unclear. The ends were cut back, 0 bases at V and 4 bases at J, with 10 bases in the middle. The CDR3 contains 14 residues. Germline V lookup: CDR1 SGHDT, CDR2 YYEEEE.

This chain uses TRBV7-9 with TRBJ2-3; 9 positions agree with TRBD2. Germline CDR1 SEHNR, CDR2 FQNEAQ (reference sequence). The CDR3 extends over 18 amino acids. V lost 2 bases to trimming and J lost 0 bases; unmatched junction nucleotides: 9. The CDR3 coding sequence is TGTGCCAGCAGCTTATGGGGACTAGCAGACATTAGCACAGATACGCAGTATTTT. It encodes CASSLWGLADISTDTQYF.

V usage is TRBV5-6 and J usage is TRBJ2-3; D is tentatively TRBD1 or TRBD2 (5 bases each). This CDR3 contains 14 residues. Germline CDR1 SGHDT, CDR2 YYEEEE. Trimming removed 0 bases at V and 0 bases at J, with 5 bases between. In DNA form, the CDR3 reads TGTGCCAGCAGCTTGGGGGGGAGCACAGATACGCAGTATTTT. This gives the protein CASSLGGSTDTQYF.

This clone has only one observation. The chain links TRBV7-8 to TRBJ2-3; 7 nucleotides align to TRBD2. Germline V lookup: CDR1 SGHVS, CDR2 FQNEAQ. Trimming took 0 bases from V and 8 from J; bases not matched to a gene: 14. The CDR3 is 17 residues long. CDR3 sequence reads: CASSLAPYDGGSGTQYF. The CDR3 DNA reads TGTGCCAGCAGCTTAGCACCCTATGACGGGGGGTCTGGTACGCAGTATTTT.

The chain couples TRBV2 to TRBJ2-1; 8 nucleotides align to TRBD2. Germline V lookup: CDR1 SNHLY, CDR2 FYNNEI. This CDR3 has 13 residues. The V segment lost 4 bases and the J segment 15 bases; nucleotides outside the gene matches: 11. CDR3 region: CASSGASGRGLFF. CDR3 sequence (DNA): TGTGCCAGCAGTGGGGCAAGCGGGAGAGGTCTGTTCTTC.

This chain uses TRBV2 with TRBJ2-5; perhaps D is TRBD1 or TRBD2 (5 bases each). CDR3 length equals 15 residues. Per the germline V gene, CDR1 is SNHLY and CDR2 is FYNNEI. The V end lost 3 bases, the J end lost 4 bases, and 15 bases lay between the germline ends. In nucleotides, the CDR3 is TGTGCCAGCAGTGATTACAGGCTCGGGGCAGAGACCCAGTACTTC. It specifies CASSDYRLGAETQYF.

As concerns this clone: Other DNA variants within this sample encode the same CDR3. The V and J genes are TRBV3-1 (or the pseudogene TRBV3-2) and TRBJ2-7, with D unresolved. The length of the CDR3 is 12 residues. Trimming pared 4 bases from V and 3 bases from J, leaving 7 bases between. The V gene's germline CDR1 is LGHDT and CDR2 YNNKEL (reference sequence). DNA of the CDR3: TGTGCCAGCAGCCTCCTCAGCTACGAGCAGTACTTC. Its protein is CASSLLSYEQYF.

The chain has TRBV6-5 and TRBJ2-7; D is ambiguous. This CDR3 comprises 11 residues. V was cut by 6 bases and J by 3 bases, with 6 bases left in between. The germline gives CDR1 MNHEY, CDR2 SVGAGI. The CDR3 DNA sequence: TGTGCCAGCAGCTTAAACTACGAGCAGTACTTC. This encodes CASSLNYEQYF.

The V gene is TRBV2, the J gene TRBJ2-3; 10 positions match TRBD2. J lost 4 bases, V lost 3 bases, and 10 bases had no gene match. Germline CDR1 SNHLY, CDR2 FYNNEI. The CDR3 runs 17 residues. CDR3 nucleotide sequence: TGTGCCAGCAGTGACCTCCAGGCTAGCGGGAGCGCAGATACGCAGTATTTT. It encodes CASSDLQASGSADTQYF.